This T cell receptor (beta chain) was recorded in a study of CD8+ T cells in alopecia areata. Study-wide results and caveats: Mice showed TCR sharing more clearly than patients did, possibly owing to HLA.

Extracted RNA was reverse transcribed, and the resulting cDNA served as sequencing template. Only in-frame clones appear in the TCRdb table, and some are missing; sequencing was by immunoSEQ multiplex PCR. The data contain roughly 250,000 clones, under 70% of them singletons. PBMCs, the starting material, were the source of sorted CD4+ and CD8+ T cells. CDR3 size: 14 residues. Germline V gene lookup returns CDR1 SQVTM and CDR2 ANQGSEA. V was pared by 4 bases and J by 3 bases, with 5 bases of the junction left unmatched. Points on this clone: The target antigen is unknown.

This TCR was recovered from a human donor with alopecia areata. The chain links TRBV29-1 to TRBJ2-7; 11 nucleotides align to TRBD2. Source: CD4+ T cells sorted from blood, taken at week 0. This CDR3 is CSVGGLAGRYEQYF. In DNA form, the CDR3 reads TGCAGCGTTGGAGGACTAGCGGGCCGCTACGAGCAGTACTTC.